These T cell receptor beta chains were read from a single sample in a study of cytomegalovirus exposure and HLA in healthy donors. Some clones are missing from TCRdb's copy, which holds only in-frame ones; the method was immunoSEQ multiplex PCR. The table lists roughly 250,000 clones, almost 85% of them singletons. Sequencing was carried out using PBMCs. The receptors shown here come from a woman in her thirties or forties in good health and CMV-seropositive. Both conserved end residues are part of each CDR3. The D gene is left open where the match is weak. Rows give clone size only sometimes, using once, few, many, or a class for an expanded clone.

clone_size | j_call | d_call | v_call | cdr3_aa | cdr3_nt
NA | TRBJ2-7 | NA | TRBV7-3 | CASSLTKNYEQYF | TGTGCCAGCAGCTTAACCAAAAATTACGAGCAGTACTTC
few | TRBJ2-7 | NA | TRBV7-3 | CASSPIGTGGYEQYF | TGTGCCAGCAGCCCGATCGGAACAGGCGGCTACGAGCAGTACTTC
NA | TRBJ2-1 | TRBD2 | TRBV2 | CASSELRAGGVDEQFF | TGTGCCAGCAGTGAACTTCGGGCGGGGGGTGTGGATGAGCAGTTCTTC
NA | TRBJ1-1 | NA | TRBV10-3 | CASQFSGQSSMNTEAFF | TGTGCCAGCCAATTCAGCGGACAGTCCTCCATGAACACTGAAGCTTTCTTT
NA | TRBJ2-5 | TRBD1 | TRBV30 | CAWSVPTGRQETQYF | TGTGCCTGGAGTGTACCGACAGGGCGGCAAGAGACCCAGTACTTC
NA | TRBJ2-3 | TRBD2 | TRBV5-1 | CASSSGLAGDTDTQYF | TGCGCCAGCAGTTCAGGACTAGCGGGAGACACAGATACGCAGTATTTT
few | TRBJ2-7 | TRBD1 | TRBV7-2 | CASSPLGDSSYEQYF | TGTGCCAGCAGCCCCCTTGGGGACAGTTCCTACGAGCAGTACTTC
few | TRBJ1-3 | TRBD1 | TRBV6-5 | CASSYRGQVSGNTIYF | TGTGCCAGCAGTTACCGGGGACAGGTCTCTGGAAACACCATATATTTT
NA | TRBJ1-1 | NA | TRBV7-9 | CASSLVPRGNTEAFF | TGTGCCAGCAGCTTAGTTCCAAGAGGGAACACTGAAGCTTTCTTT
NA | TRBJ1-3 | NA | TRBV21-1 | CASSNLPNRDRGASGNTIYF | TGTGCCAGCAGCAACTTACCCAACCGCGACAGGGGAGCCTCTGGAAACACCATATATTTT
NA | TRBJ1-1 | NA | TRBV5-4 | CASSLIGQGYMNTEAFF | TGTGCCAGCAGCTTGATAGGGCAGGGGTATATGAACACTGAAGCTTTCTTT
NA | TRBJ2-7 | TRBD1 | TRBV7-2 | CASSPIRDRAHEQYF | TGTGCCAGCAGCCCCATCCGGGACAGGGCTCACGAGCAGTACTTC
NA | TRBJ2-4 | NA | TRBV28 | CASSSGTQLAKNIQYF | TGTGCCAGCAGTTCCGGGACACAACTAGCCAAAAACATTCAGTACTTC
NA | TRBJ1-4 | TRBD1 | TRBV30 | CAWRDGTGGEF | TGTGCCTGGAGGGACGGGACAGGGGGCGAATTT
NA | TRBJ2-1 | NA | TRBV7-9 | CASSSWTTYNEQFF | TGTGCCAGCAGCTCCTGGACTACCTACAATGAGCAGTTCTTC
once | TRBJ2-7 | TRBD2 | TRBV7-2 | CASRLAGGPIEQYF | TGTGCCAGCAGACTAGCGGGAGGGCCCATCGAGCAGTACTTC
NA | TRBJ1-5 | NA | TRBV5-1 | CASSTGHDNQPQHF | TGCGCCAGCAGCACGGGACACGACAATCAGCCCCAGCATTTT
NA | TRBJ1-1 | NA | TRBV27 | CASSSPTGNTEAFF | TGTGCCAGCAGTTCCCCGACAGGGAACACTGAAGCTTTCTTT
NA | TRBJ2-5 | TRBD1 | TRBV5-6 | CASSLTRGRETQYF | TGTGCCAGCAGCTTGACCAGGGGGCGAGAGACCCAGTACTTC
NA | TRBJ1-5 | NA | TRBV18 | CASSPGQRNQPQHF | TGTGCCAGCTCTCCGGGACAAAGAAATCAGCCCCAGCATTTT
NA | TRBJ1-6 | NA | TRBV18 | CASSWDTSYNSPLHF | TGTGCCAGCTCTTGGGACACCTCGTATAATTCACCCCTCCACTTT
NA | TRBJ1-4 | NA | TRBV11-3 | CASSLPTDSEKLFF | TGTGCCAGCAGCTTACCCACAGATAGTGAAAAACTGTTTTTT
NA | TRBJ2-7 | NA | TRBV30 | CAWGLGGGIYEQYF | TGTGCCTGGGGCTTAGGGGGGGGAATATACGAGCAGTACTTC
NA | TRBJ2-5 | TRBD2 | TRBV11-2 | CASSKGTSGSSETQYF | TGTGCCAGCAGCAAGGGGACTAGCGGGAGTTCAGAGACCCAGTACTTC
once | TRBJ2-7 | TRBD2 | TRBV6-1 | CASSRNSGSDEQYF | TGTGCCAGCAGTAGGAATAGCGGGAGCGACGAGCAGTACTTC
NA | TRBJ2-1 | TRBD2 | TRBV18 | CASSPLGAGEFF | TGTGCCAGCTCACCACTAGGCGCGGGGGAGTTCTTC
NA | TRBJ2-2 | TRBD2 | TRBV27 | CASSNLAGGPETGELFF | TGTGCCAGCAGTAACCTAGCGGGAGGGCCGGAGACCGGGGAGCTGTTTTTT
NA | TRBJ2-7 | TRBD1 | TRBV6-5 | CASSYGTGMAEQYF | TGTGCCAGCAGTTACGGGACAGGGATGGCAGAGCAGTACTTC
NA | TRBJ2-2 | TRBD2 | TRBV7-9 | CASSTDPGLALTGELFF | TGTGCCAGCAGCACAGACCCGGGACTAGCGCTTACCGGGGAGCTGTTTTTT
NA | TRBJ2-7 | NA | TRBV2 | CASSEGGGGWDVNEQYF | TGTGCCAGCAGTGAAGGGGGGGGCGGTTGGGATGTGAACGAGCAGTACTTC
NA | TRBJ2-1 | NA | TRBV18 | CASSPPYSGGSYNEQFF | TGTGCCAGCTCCCCCCCTTATAGCGGTGGCTCCTACAATGAGCAGTTCTTC
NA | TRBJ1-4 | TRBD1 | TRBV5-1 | CASSPKGAGSEKLFF | TGCGCCAGCAGCCCGAAGGGGGCGGGTAGTGAAAAACTGTTTTTT
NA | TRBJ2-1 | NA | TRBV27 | CASSLGGLIFAEQFF | TGTGCCAGCAGTTTAGGGGGACTGATTTTTGCTGAGCAGTTCTTC
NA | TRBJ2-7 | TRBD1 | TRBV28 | CASSRWDSSYEQYF | TGTGCCAGCAGTAGGTGGGACAGCTCCTACGAGCAGTACTTC
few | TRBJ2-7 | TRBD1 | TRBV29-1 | CSVRDSAYEQYF | TGCAGCGTTCGGGACAGTGCCTACGAGCAGTACTTC
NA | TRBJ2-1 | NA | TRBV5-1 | CASSPSEGSSYNEQFF | TGCGCCAGCAGCCCTTCAGAGGGTAGCTCCTACAATGAGCAGTTCTTC
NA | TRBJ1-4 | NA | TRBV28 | CASLATNEKLFF | TGTGCCAGCTTGGCCACTAATGAAAAACTGTTTTTT
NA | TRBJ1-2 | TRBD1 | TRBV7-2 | CASSLGGQGRHGYTF | TGTGCCAGCAGCTTAGGGGGACAGGGAAGGCACGGCTACACCTTC
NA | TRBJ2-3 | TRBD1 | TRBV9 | CASSVSGQGADTQYF | TGTGCCAGCAGCGTTTCGGGACAGGGAGCAGATACGCAGTATTTT
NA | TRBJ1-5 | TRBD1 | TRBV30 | CAWNDRGGDQPQHF | TGTGCCTGGAACGACAGGGGCGGGGATCAGCCCCAGCATTTT
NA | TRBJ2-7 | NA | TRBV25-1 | CASSGVGSSEQYF | TGTGCCAGCAGTGGGGTCGGGAGCAGCGAGCAGTACTTC
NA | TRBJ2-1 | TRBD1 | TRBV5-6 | CASSPGQGWNEQFF | TGTGCCAGCAGCCCCGGACAGGGTTGGAATGAGCAGTTCTTC
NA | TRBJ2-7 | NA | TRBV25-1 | CASSGAASGYEQYF | TGTGCCAGCAGTGGCGCCGCTTCGGGCTACGAGCAGTACTTC
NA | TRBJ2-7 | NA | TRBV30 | CAWSDRGRELFYEQYF | TGTGCCTGGAGTGACCGGGGTAGGGAGTTGTTCTACGAGCAGTACTTC
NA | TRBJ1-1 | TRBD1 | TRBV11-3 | CASSPRQGAHTEAFF | TGTGCCAGCAGCCCGCGACAGGGGGCGCATACTGAAGCTTTCTTT
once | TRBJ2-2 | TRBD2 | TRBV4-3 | CASSQESAPLAGEARGTGELFF | TGCGCCAGCAGCCAAGAATCCGCGCCCCTAGCGGGAGAGGCCCGGGGGACCGGGGAGCTGTTTTTT
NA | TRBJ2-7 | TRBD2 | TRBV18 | CASSPFGSGATYEQYF | TGTGCCAGCTCACCATTTGGTAGCGGGGCCACCTACGAGCAGTACTTC
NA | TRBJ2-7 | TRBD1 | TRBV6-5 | CASSRTGTRYEQYF | TGTGCCAGCAGCCGGACAGGGACTCGCTACGAGCAGTACTTC
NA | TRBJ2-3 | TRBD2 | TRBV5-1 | CASSLSSGSGTDTQYF | TGCGCCAGCAGCTTGTCTAGCGGGAGCGGCACAGATACGCAGTATTTT
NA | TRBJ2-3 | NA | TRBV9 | CASSVDGTDTQYF | TGTGCCAGCAGCGTAGACGGGACAGATACGCAGTATTTT
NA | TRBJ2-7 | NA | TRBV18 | CASSPQGSSYEQYF | TGTGCCAGCTCACCGCAGGGATCGTCCTACGAGCAGTACTTC
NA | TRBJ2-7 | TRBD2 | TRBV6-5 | CASRKGTSLYEQYF | TGTGCCAGCAGAAAAGGGACTAGCCTGTACGAGCAGTACTTC
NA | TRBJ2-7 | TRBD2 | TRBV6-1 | CASRATSGGSYEQYF | TGTGCCAGCAGGGCGACTAGCGGGGGCTCCTACGAGCAGTACTTC
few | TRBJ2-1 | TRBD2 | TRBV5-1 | CASSVPSGSLDEQFF | TGCGCCAGCAGCGTCCCTAGCGGGAGTTTGGATGAGCAGTTCTTC